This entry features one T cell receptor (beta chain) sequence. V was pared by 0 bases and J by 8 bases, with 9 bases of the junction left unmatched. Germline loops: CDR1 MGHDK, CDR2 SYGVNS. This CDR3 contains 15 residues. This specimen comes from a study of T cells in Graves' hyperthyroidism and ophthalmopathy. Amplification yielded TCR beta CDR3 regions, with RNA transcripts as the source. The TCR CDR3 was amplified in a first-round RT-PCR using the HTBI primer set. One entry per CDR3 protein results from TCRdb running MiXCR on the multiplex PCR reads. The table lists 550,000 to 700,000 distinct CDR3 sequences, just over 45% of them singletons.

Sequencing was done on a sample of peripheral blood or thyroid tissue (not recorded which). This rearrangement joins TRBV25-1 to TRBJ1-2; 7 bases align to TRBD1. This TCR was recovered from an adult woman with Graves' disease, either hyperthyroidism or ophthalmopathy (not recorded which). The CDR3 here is CASSEYVTGEQGYTF. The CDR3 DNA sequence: TGTGCCAGCAGTGAATATGTAACAGGGGAACAAGGCTACACCTTC.